The sequence of this T cell receptor beta chain was determined in a study of T-cell reconstitution after alpha-beta-depleted transplantation in children. Study-level results: Among T cells one year after transplant, newly produced cells accounted for most counts and diversity. After transplant, at about two months, alpha-beta T cells were reportedly derived from several hundred expanded graft clones. The high TCRbeta diversity at day 60 in some patients came from surviving recipient T cells and thymic progenitors.

As for this clonotype: Its antigen is unknown.

Using unique molecular identifiers, the investigators prepared the TCRbeta library. MiXCR, run by TCRdb on the PCR reads, gives a single entry per CDR3 protein. The top ten clones hold over 2% of a sample with some 600,000 distinct CDR3 sequences, 10% to 15% of them seen once. The receptor was isolated from a male patient aged 10 to 17 who had a stem cell transplant for acute myeloid leukemia, so the T cells may come from the graft donor. This specimen consisted of PBMCs, mostly from graft donor cells, obtained 360 days after TCRalphabeta/CD19-depleted stem cell transplant.

Here the CDR3 reads CASSLGGSFEPSDTIYF. The CDR3 coding sequence is TGTGCCAGCAGCTTAGGCGGCAGCTTCGAACCCTCGGACACCATATATTTT. This chain joins TRBV7-8 and TRBJ1-3, with unresolved D. The germline V gene encodes CDR1 SGHVS and CDR2 FQNEAQ. Trimming removed 1 base at V and 8 bases at J, with 21 bases between. The CDR3 runs to 17 residues.